Each of the 26 T cell receptor beta chains below was sequenced from the same sample in a study of Ad26.COV2.S vaccination and SARS-CoV-2 variants. The repertoire was sequenced with immunoSEQ multiplex PCR; TCRdb's copy has only in-frame clones and lacks some. The profile shows 45,000 or so clones, about 83% of them singletons. The source was peripheral blood, collected after recovery from COVID-19. These receptors were obtained from a human donor who had recovered from COVID-19.

J is TRBJ1-2 and V is TRBV10-3, with D possibly matching TRBD1 (6 bases). The CDR3 loop spans 13 amino acids. Trimming took 4 bases from V and 1 from J, leaving 7 bases between them. Germline V gene data show CDR1 as ENHRY and CDR2 as SYGVKD. In DNA form, the CDR3 reads TGTGCCATCAGTGGACAGGATAACTATGGCTACACCTTC. As protein: CAISGQDNYGYTF.

V and J are TRBV7-9 and TRBJ1-6; D is unresolved. The CDR3 extends over 13 amino acids. V was pared by 1 base and J by 8 bases, with 6 bases between. CDR1 is SEHNR and CDR2 is FQNEAQ in the germline V gene (reference sequence). CDR3 coding DNA: TGTGCCAGCAGCTTAGGGGGAGATTCACCCCTCCACTTT. Translation gives CASSLGGDSPLHF.

J is TRBJ2-6 and V is TRBV6-6; D is undetermined. The CDR3 runs to 19 residues. Germline CDR1 MNHNY, CDR2 SVGAGI (reference sequence). V gave up 6 bases and J gave up 0 bases, with 21 bases separating them. For the CDR3, the DNA is TGTGCCAGCAGCCACTACCGGAGCTCAGGCCGCTCTGGGGCCAACGTCCTGACTTTC. Protein: CASSHYRSSGRSGANVLTF.

The chain recombines TRBV18 with TRBJ1-3; D remains ambiguous. CDR1 and CDR2 (germline): KGHSH, LQKENI. The CDR3 length is 14 residues. Trimming removed 3 bases from V and 2 bases from J, with 8 bases in between. CDR3 nucleotides: TGTGCCAGCTCACCGCAAGCAGCTGGAAACACCATATATTTT. This translates into CASSPQAAGNTIYF.

DNA of the CDR3: TGTGCGTCGCGGGAGGCCAAAAACATTCAGTACTTC. Translating it yields CASREAKNIQYF. The chain employs TRBV12-3 or TRBV12-4 and TRBJ2-4, with 7 bases identical to TRBD2. The CDR3 runs 12 residues.

The chain uses TRBV24-1 and TRBJ2-3; 10 positions match TRBD2. The junction had 4 bases not matched to a gene; V was cut back by 1 base and J by 4 bases. Germline CDR1 reads KGHDR; CDR2 reads SFDVKD. The CDR3 spans 16 residues. CDR3 DNA sequence: TGTGCCACCAGTGATTTCTTAGCGGGAGGACCAGATACGCAGTATTTT. It codes for CATSDFLAGGPDTQYF.

This clone was seen only once. The chain employs TRBV3-1 (or the pseudogene TRBV3-2) and TRBJ2-3; D possibly corresponds to TRBD2 (7 bases). The germline V gene encodes CDR1 LGHDT and CDR2 YNNKEL (reference sequence). The CDR3 is 16 amino acids. Trimming shortened V by 4 bases and J by 5 bases, and 19 bases separated the two germline ends. The CDR3 DNA is TGTGCCAGCAGCCCAGGAGGGGGGAGGGCCGGAGATACGCAGTATTTT. It encodes CASSPGGGRAGDTQYF.

The chain combines TRBV6-5 with TRBJ1-2, with TRBD1 as a possible D gene (6 bases). The germline V and J ends were trimmed by 2 bases and 4 bases, with 17 bases remaining between them. Germline V gene sequence: CDR1 MNHEY, CDR2 SVGAGI. The CDR3 covers 16 residues. The CDR3 spells CASSYHREGGIYGYTF. The CDR3 DNA follows: TGTGCCAGCAGTTACCACAGGGAGGGGGGGATCTATGGCTACACCTTC.

The chain has TRBV9 and TRBJ2-5; D is tentatively TRBD1 or TRBD2 (6 bases each). The CDR3 is 15 residues long. Germline V CDR1 and CDR2: SGDLS, YYNGEE. Trimming cost V 6 bases and J 1 base, with 16 bases left between them. In DNA form, the CDR3 reads TGTGCCAGCAACGTGGAGGGGGACCCCCAAGAGACCCAGTACTTC. Translated, it gives CASNVEGDPQETQYF.

The V and J genes are TRBV19 and TRBJ1-1; tentatively, D is TRBD1 (6 bases). The CDR3 totals 15 residues. The V gene lost 6 bases and the J gene lost 3 bases, with 17 bases spanning the gap. Germline V gene sequence: CDR1 LNHDA, CDR2 SQIVND (reference sequence). CDR3 region: CASRIQGLLDTEAFF. The CDR3 DNA sequence: TGTGCCAGTAGGATACAGGGTTTGTTGGACACTGAAGCTTTCTTT.

The gene calls are TRBV24-1 and TRBJ2-7; D possibly corresponds to TRBD1 (6 bases). The CDR3 consists of 14 residues. V gave up 2 bases and J gave up 3 bases, with 10 bases separating them. Germline V gene lookup returns CDR1 KGHDR and CDR2 SFDVKD. This CDR3 is CATSDSGAGYEQYV. The DNA of the CDR3 is TGTGCCACCAGTGATTCAGGGGCCGGCTACGAGCAGTACGTC.

V usage is TRBV5-4 and J usage is TRBJ1-2; D might be TRBD1 (5 bases). V was clipped by 4 bases and J by 2 bases, with 15 bases between them. The CDR3 is made up of 15 amino acids. CDR1 SGHNT and CDR2 YYREEE come from the germline V gene (reference sequence). Here the CDR3 reads CASSKEGMANYGYTF. In DNA, the CDR3 is TGTGCCAGCAGCAAGGAGGGGATGGCGAACTATGGCTACACCTTC.

This clone was seen only once. The CDR3 DNA reads TGTGCCAGCAGTGCCAGGGCGGGGGCAGCCGTTCGGAATGAGCAGTTCTTC. Protein product: CASSARAGAAVRNEQFF. The rearrangement uses TRBV25-1 and TRBJ2-1, with TRBD2 as a possible D gene (7 bases). CDR1 is MGHDK, CDR2 SYGVNS, per germline. CDR3 size: 17 residues. The V end was cut by 4 bases, the J end by 7 bases, with 23 bases between.

The V call is TRBV19, the J call TRBJ1-1; D is possibly TRBD1 (5 bases). This CDR3 has 15 residues. The ends were cut back, 7 bases at V and 0 bases at J, with 15 bases in the middle. Germline V gene sequence: CDR1 LNHDA, CDR2 SQIVND (reference sequence). This CDR3 is CASTEGRGLNTEAFF. The CDR3 coding sequence is TGTGCCAGTACCGAGGGGCGCGGACTGAACACTGAAGCTTTCTTT.

V and J are TRBV5-1 and TRBJ2-1, with 9 bases identical to TRBD1. The CDR3 spans 14 residues. The V gene end was trimmed by 5 bases and the J gene end by 7 bases; junction bases not matched to a gene: 7. Germline V gene data show CDR1 as SGHRS and CDR2 as YFSETQ. The chain's CDR3 is CASRQGQGGNEQFF. DNA of the CDR3: TGCGCCAGCAGACAGGGACAGGGTGGTAATGAGCAGTTCTTC.

J is TRBJ1-1 and V is TRBV18; perhaps TRBD1 as D (5 bases). Between the trimmed V and J ends, which lost 3 bases and 6 bases, there was a span of 14 bases. CDR1 and CDR2 (germline): KGHSH, LQKENI. CDR3 size: 14 residues. CDR3 loop: CASSPGTATSEAFF. The DNA of the CDR3 is TGTGCCAGCTCACCCGGGACGGCAACCTCTGAAGCTTTCTTT.

The CDR3 spells CASGPETGSYNEQFF. The DNA for the CDR3 is TGTGCTAGTGGTCCTGAGACTGGGAGCTACAATGAGCAGTTCTTC. The chain has TRBV12-5 and TRBJ2-1, with D maybe TRBD2 (5 bases). V was shortened by 5 bases and J by 3 bases, with 14 bases between the two germline ends. Germline lookup yields CDR1 LGHNT and CDR2 FRNRAP. The CDR3 totals 15 residues.

The rearrangement links TRBV19 to TRBJ2-2; D perhaps matches TRBD2 (6 bases). With 10 bases removed from V and 3 bases from J, the gap between germline ends came to 21 bases. This CDR3 has 16 residues. Germline CDR1 and CDR2: LNHDA and SQIVND (reference sequence). CDR3 sequence reads: CATRRRGGDDTGELFF. Here the CDR3 DNA reads TGTGCCACCCGACGGAGGGGAGGTGATGACACCGGGGAGCTGTTTTTT. Full variable domain (remainder filled in from reference TRBV19 and TRBJ2-2): DGGITQSPKYLFRKEGQNVTLSCEQNLNHDAMYWYRQDPGQGLRLIYYSQIVNDFQKGDIAEGYSVSREKKESFPLTVTSAQKNPTAFYLCATRRRGGDDTGELFFGEGSRLTVL.

The V gene is TRBV5-1, the J gene TRBJ2-5; no reliable D call. Trimming shortened V by 2 bases and J by 5 bases, and 10 bases separated the two germline ends. This CDR3 contains 13 residues. Looked up from germline, CDR1 is SGHRS and CDR2 is YFSETQ. CDR3 sequence (DNA): TGCGCCAGCAGCTTTTCCGACGAGGAGACCCAGTACTTC. As protein: CASSFSDEETQYF.

In nucleotides, the CDR3 is TGTGCCTGGAGTCAGGGTCTGTCCTCCTACGAGCAGTACTTC. Protein: CAWSQGLSSYEQYF. The V gene is TRBV30, the J gene TRBJ2-7; D perhaps matches TRBD1 (5 bases). V was cut by 2 bases and J by 0 bases, with 11 bases left in between. CDR1 is GTSNPN and CDR2 is SVGIG in the germline V gene (reference sequence). The CDR3 is 14 amino acids. The full variable domain, completed using reference TRBV30 and TRBJ2-7, is SQTIHQWPATLVQPVGSPLSLECTVEGTSNPNLYWYRQAAGRGLQLLFYSVGIGQISSEVPQNLSASRPQDRQFILSSKKLLLSDSGFYLCAWSQGLSSYEQYFGPGTRLTVT.

The chain uses TRBV30 and TRBJ1-2; D possibly corresponds to TRBD1 (5 bases). The CDR3 sequence is 12 residues long. From germline, CDR1 is GTSNPN and CDR2 SVGIG (reference sequence). DNA of the CDR3: TGTGCGAGCAACCCTGGGGCCTATGGCTACACCTTC. Translated: CASNPGAYGYTF.

This clone was counted once. The J gene is TRBJ1-1, the V gene TRBV18, with D unresolved. Looked up from germline, CDR1 is KGHSH and CDR2 is LQKENI. CDR3 length equals 16 residues. The V end lost 0 bases, the J end lost 1 base, and 12 bases lay between the germline ends. This CDR3 is CASSPPSRPPNTEAFF. CDR3 nucleotides: TGTGCCAGCTCACCACCGTCCCGACCACCGAACACTGAAGCTTTCTTT.

The chain recombines TRBV27 with TRBJ1-1, with TRBD1 as a possible D gene (6 bases). The CDR3 extends over 15 amino acids. Per germline, CDR1 MNHEY and CDR2 SMNVEV (reference sequence). Between the trimmed V and J ends, which lost 5 bases and 0 bases, there was a span of 13 bases. DNA of the CDR3: TGTGCCAGCAGTAGGGAAGGGGGGATGAACACTGAAGCTTTCTTT. Translating gives CASSREGGMNTEAFF.

V and J are TRBV2 and TRBJ1-3; TRBD1 aligns across 7 bases. J gave up 0 bases and V 6 bases, and 5 bases lay outside the gene matches. CDR1 is SNHLY and CDR2 is FYNNEI in the germline V gene. The CDR3 has 15 amino acids. The DNA of the CDR3 is TGTGCCAGCAGAGTGGGACAGCACTCTGGAAACACCATATATTTT. Translating it yields CASRVGQHSGNTIYF. The entire variable domain, with the rest obtained from reference TRBV2 and TRBJ1-3, is as follows: EPEVTQTPSHQVTQMGQEVILRCVPISNHLYFYWYRQILGQKVEFLVSFYNNEISEKSEIFDDQFSVERPDGSNFTLKIRSTKLEDSAMYFCASRVGQHSGNTIYFGEGSWLTVV.

This chain links TRBV19 with TRBJ2-1; TRBD1 agrees at 9 bases. J gave up 7 bases and V 5 bases, and 9 bases lay outside the gene matches. The CDR3 runs 15 residues. The germline gives CDR1 LNHDA, CDR2 SQIVND (reference sequence). DNA of the CDR3: TGTGCCAGTAGTCTTACAGGGGGCCTCTTTAATGAGCAGTTCTTC. Translation gives CASSLTGGLFNEQFF.

This chain connects TRBV9 to TRBJ1-1, with 7 positions matching TRBD1. CDR1 SGDLS and CDR2 YYNGEE come from the germline V gene. Trimming at V came to 0 bases and at J to 5 bases, leaving 10 bases not matched to a gene. The CDR3 sequence is 16 residues long. CDR3 sequence: CASSVVQGGVGTEAFF. Written as DNA, the CDR3 is TGTGCCAGCAGCGTAGTGCAGGGGGGAGTGGGGACTGAAGCTTTCTTT.